The clone carrying this TCR beta chain was detected once. The data originate from a study of blood T cell repertoires in COVID-19. Study as a whole: Specimens from acute and convalescent COVID-19 originated in the United States, Italy and Spain. T cells, B-cell-depleted T cells, or PBMCs supplied cDNA or gDNA.

The V gene's germline CDR1 is LGHDT and CDR2 YNNKEL (reference sequence). The CDR3 loop spans 14 amino acids. The ends lost 4 bases at V and 7 bases at J; junction bases unmatched: 7. As originally analysed: Cell counts per sample came from amplifying reference gene primers. Produced via immunoSEQ multiplex PCR; TCRdb's table is partial and in-frame only. V, J and clone size derive from that table, while D and trimming were established from the DNA sequence. In the table there are about 99,000 clones, about 85% of which are singletons. This sequence originates from a man between 50 and 59 years old in a cohort sampled during active COVID-19. Sequencing was done on a sample of peripheral blood. V is TRBV3-1 (or the pseudogene TRBV3-2) and J is TRBJ2-3; 8 nucleotides align to TRBD2. The CDR3 sequence is CASSPGTSIHTQYF. Written as DNA, the CDR3 is TGTGCCAGCAGCCCCGGGACTAGTATACATACGCAGTATTTT.